The clone carrying this TCR beta chain was seen at least ten times. Its antigen is currently unknown. The data were obtained in a study of T cells after yellow fever vaccination. Regarding the study as a whole: Re-detected after boosting: most primary clones, around 97% of CD4 and about 85% of CD8.

V dropped 4 bases and J dropped 0; count of bases not matched to a gene: 6. Germline V gives CDR1 SGHRS, CDR2 YFSETQ. The CDR3 is 16 residues long. Using its own MiXCR run on the 5' RACE reads, TCRdb lists one record per CDR3 protein. Among a few hundred thousand distinct CDR3 sequences, roughly 3.9% were seen once, and the ten largest hold around 23%. Here the sequenced sample was PBMCs, taken 5 days after the yellow fever booster vaccination. This TCR came from a man younger than 30 who received the YFV17D yellow fever vaccine. The chain uses TRBV5-1 and TRBJ2-7, with 11 bases fitting TRBD2. The chain's CDR3 is CASSPGGTSGSYEQYV. The CDR3 DNA reads TGCGCCAGCAGCCCGGGCGGGACTAGCGGCTCCTACGAGCAGTACGTC.